The next 30 T cell receptor beta chains were all read from a single sample in a study of T cell repertoires in cytomegalovirus infection. TCRdb reprocessed the reads with MiXCR, giving one entry per CDR3 protein. The sample shows around 900,000 distinct CDR3 sequences, roughly 30% of them seen only once. These receptors lack a known antigen. This material consisted of cultured CD8+ T cells from PBMCs, taken from culture after CMV antigen stimulation. The receptors derive from a human donor in good health (CMV status not recorded). Some clones in this sample may be carry-over from other donors' samples.

This clonotype has more than one count but fewer than ten. A read error may produce the germline difference seen at one junction end. J is TRBJ2-2 and V is TRBV14, with 10 bases that match TRBD1. Germline CDR1 and CDR2: SGHDN and FVKESK. The CDR3 covers 17 residues. Here the CDR3 DNA reads TGTGCCAGCAGCCCTTGGGGGACAGGGGCCACCACCGGCGAGCTGTTTTTT. Its translation: CASSPWGTGATTGELFF.

The chain recombines TRBV2 with TRBJ1-3, with 7 bases identical to TRBD1. This CDR3 region has 12 residues. The V and J ends lost 10 bases and 10 bases, in that order; junction bases with no gene match: 10. Germline V gene data show CDR1 as SNHLY and CDR2 as FYNNEI. CDR3 in amino acids: CATGQKERTIYF. In nucleotides, the CDR3 is TGTGCCACGGGACAGAAAGAACGGACCATATATTTT.

This clonotype was found a few times. The chain joins TRBV7-9 to TRBJ2-5; D is undetermined. Germline-derived CDR1 and CDR2 are SEHNR and FQNEAQ (reference sequence). This CDR3 has 14 amino acids. Deletions cut 5 bases from V and 7 bases from J, with 17 bases between. The CDR3 DNA reads TGTGCCAGCAGCACCCTCGCGGAAGTCGGGACCCAGTACTTC. It codes for CASSTLAEVGTQYF.

This clonotype was seen only a few times. The chain has TRBV7-2 and TRBJ2-1; possible D gene TRBD2, 6 bases. Germline assignment: CDR1 SGHTA and CDR2 FQGNSA. Trimming shortened V by 5 bases and J by 0 bases, and 14 bases separated the two germline ends. The CDR3 is 16 residues long. The CDR3 DNA reads as TGTGCCAGCAGCCGCCTCCCCGGGAGCTCCTACAATGAGCAGTTCTTC. Amino acid sequence: CASSRLPGSSYNEQFF.

This chain uses TRBV27 with TRBJ1-2, with TRBD1 matching 9 bases. Germline values: CDR1 MNHEY, CDR2 SMNVEV (reference sequence). CDR3 size: 16 residues. V gave up 3 bases and J gave up 3 bases; unmatched junction bases: 8. This CDR3 is CASSLRTGDFDYGYTF. Written as DNA, the CDR3 is TGTGCCAGCAGTTTGCGGACAGGGGATTTTGACTATGGCTACACCTTC.

The CDR3 is CSASLGGYQPQHF. CDR3 in DNA: TGCAGTGCTAGTCTTGGGGGTTATCAGCCCCAGCATTTT. The chain recombines TRBV20-1 with TRBJ1-5, with a possible D match to TRBD1 (5 bases). Germline V lookup: CDR1 DFQATT, CDR2 SNEGSKA (reference sequence). V gave up 3 bases and J gave up 5 bases, with 11 bases separating them. The CDR3 is 13 residues long.

This clonotype was seen only a few times. The chain employs TRBV6-1 and TRBJ2-3, with D unclear. The V gene's germline CDR1 is MNHNS and CDR2 SASEGT. This CDR3 region has 12 residues. Deletions cut 2 bases from V and 7 bases from J, with 7 bases between. The CDR3 DNA follows: TGTGCCAGCAGTGAAATTCTGAATACGCAGTATTTT. Translated, it gives CASSEILNTQYF.

This clonotype was seen more than once but under ten times. The chain is built from TRBV15 and TRBJ1-1; possibly TRBD1 for D (5 bases). Trimming removed 4 bases at V and 1 base at J, with 10 bases between. The V gene's germline CDR1 is LNHNV and CDR2 YYDKDF (reference sequence). The CDR3 is 14 residues long. CDR3 nucleotide sequence: TGTGCCACCAGCAAGTCAGGGTGGAACACTGAAGCTTTCTTT. As protein: CATSKSGWNTEAFF.

This chain connects TRBV9 to TRBJ1-2; 10 positions match TRBD1. Losses at the gene ends were 4 bases for V and 8 bases for J; bases not matched to a gene: 14. The CDR3 runs 16 residues. Looked up from germline, CDR1 is SGDLS and CDR2 is YYNGEE. CDR3: CASSPDRGRWARGYTF. The CDR3 DNA reads as TGTGCCAGCAGCCCAGACAGGGGGCGGTGGGCGCGGGGCTACACCTTC.

V gene TRBV4-2 combines with J gene TRBJ1-2, with 8 bases aligning to TRBD1. V shed 3 bases and J 6 bases; nucleotides not matched to a gene: 12. The germline CDR1 and CDR2 sequences are LGHNA and YNFKEQ. CDR3 size: 16 residues. Written as DNA, the CDR3 is TGTGCCAGCAGCCACACACTACCGGACAGGGAAGATGGCTACACCTTC. As protein: CASSHTLPDREDGYTF.

This clonotype was counted once. The genes are TRBV6-6 and TRBJ2-3; the D gene could be TRBD1 or TRBD2 (5 bases each). V lost 5 bases and J lost 2, with 20 bases in between. This CDR3 has 17 residues. CDR1 MNHNY and CDR2 SVGAGI come from the germline V gene (reference sequence). The CDR3 loop reads CASSDWVRAGTTDTQYF. CDR3 nucleotides: TGTGCCAGCAGTGATTGGGTCCGGGCAGGGACCACAGATACGCAGTATTTT.

The chain is built from TRBV20-1 and TRBJ1-6; D gene unclear. In germline, CDR1 is DFQATT, CDR2 SNEGSKA (reference sequence). Trimming took 5 bases from V and 2 from J, leaving 7 bases between them. This CDR3 region has 13 residues. The CDR3 coding sequence is TGCAGTGCTGAAGCCGCCTATAATTCACCCCTCCACTTT. Amino acids: CSAEAAYNSPLHF.

The V call is TRBV7-6, the J call TRBJ1-3; 8 bases agree with TRBD1. The CDR3 has 16 amino acids. Looked up from germline, CDR1 is SGHVS and CDR2 is FNYEAQ. V lost 6 bases and J lost 0; bases outside the gene matches: 7. Here the CDR3 DNA reads TGTGCCAGCAGACTCCGGACAGGGAGCTCTGGAAACACCATATATTTT. Its translation: CASRLRTGSSGNTIYF.

This clonotype showed up just a few times. The chain employs TRBV7-6 and TRBJ2-1, with D possibly being TRBD2 (5 bases). The germline gives CDR1 SGHVS, CDR2 FNYEAQ. The V and J ends lost 5 bases and 2 bases respectively, with 13 bases between them. CDR3 size: 15 residues. The CDR3 spells CASSPLTGTYNEQFF. CDR3 nucleotide sequence: TGTGCCAGCAGCCCACTAACGGGGACCTACAATGAGCAGTTCTTC.

The sample holds a few counts of this clonotype. The chain recombines TRBV27 with TRBJ1-1; a weak D match, TRBD1 (5 bases). V lost 8 bases, J lost 5 bases, and 12 bases lay in between. The CDR3 has 12 residues. Germline V gene data show CDR1 as MNHEY and CDR2 as SMNVEV (reference sequence). Written as DNA, the CDR3 is TGTGCCAGCGTCTTTCGGGGGACTGAAGCTTTCTTT. This encodes CASVFRGTEAFF.

The V call is TRBV20-1, the J call TRBJ2-1; D unclear. This CDR3 has 14 amino acids. From germline, CDR1 is DFQATT and CDR2 SNEGSKA (reference sequence). Trimming shortened V by 6 bases and J by 7 bases, and 19 bases separated the two germline ends. CDR3 sequence (DNA): TGCAGTGCCGAGTCGGGTTTGAATCGGAATGAGCAGTTCTTC. Protein product: CSAESGLNRNEQFF.

With respect to this clonotype: A read error may be the cause here, since a much bigger clone is one base away. This rearrangement joins TRBV7-6 to TRBJ1-1, with D hard to call. The CDR3 sequence is 14 residues long. CDR1 is SGHVS and CDR2 is FNYEAQ in the germline V gene. CDR3 DNA sequence: TGTGCCAGCAGCTTAGGACCTCCGGGAGATGAAGCTCTCTTT. It yields the protein CASSLGPPGDEALF.

J is TRBJ2-7 and V is TRBV11-2; D remains ambiguous. The CDR3 has 17 residues. V was pared by 5 bases and J by 0 bases, with 20 bases between. In germline, CDR1 is SGHAT, CDR2 FQNNGV. The CDR3 DNA reads as TGTGCCAGCAGCCCATATCGGGCCCAACTAACCTCCTACGAGCAGTACGTC. Protein: CASSPYRAQLTSYEQYV.

V is TRBV7-4 and J is TRBJ1-5; TRBD1 agrees at 8 bases. Germline V CDR1 and CDR2: SGHVT, SQSDAQ. V was clipped by 4 bases and J by 8 bases; unmatched bases: 10. The CDR3 extends over 15 amino acids. The CDR3 DNA follows: TGTGCCAGCAGCTCCTCGCGGACAGGGTTTGAGCCCCAGCATTTT. This codes for CASSSSRTGFEPQHF.

The genes are TRBV15 and TRBJ1-3, with D perhaps TRBD1 (6 bases). The germline CDR1 and CDR2 sequences are LNHNV and YYDKDF (reference sequence). The CDR3 has 15 residues. Trimming took off 6 bases at V and 0 bases at J, with 12 bases between the two ends. The CDR3, as DNA: TGTGCCACCAGGTCGTCCAGGGGCTCTGGAAACACCATATATTTT. Protein: CATRSSRGSGNTIYF.

The V and J genes are TRBV7-9 and TRBJ1-1; a weak D match, TRBD1 (5 bases). CDR1 and CDR2 (germline): SEHNR, FQNEAQ (reference sequence). There are 12 residues in the CDR3. V dropped 6 bases and J dropped 4 bases, with 9 bases sitting between them. CDR3 sequence reads: CASRNGGTEAFF. The CDR3 nucleotides read TGTGCCAGCAGGAACGGGGGCACTGAAGCTTTCTTT.

J is TRBJ2-3 and V is TRBV13; D tentatively fits TRBD1 or TRBD2 (5 bases each). Trimming cost V 6 bases and J 4 bases, with 17 bases left between them. The length of the CDR3 is 15 residues. CDR1 is PRHDT, CDR2 FYEKMQ, per germline (reference sequence). DNA of the CDR3: TGTGCCAGCAGTGAGAGGGGAAGAGTTGCAGATACGCAGTATTTT. Translated: CASSERGRVADTQYF.

The CDR3, as DNA: TGTGCCAGCAGTTACGGGGGCAGCAGAACTGAAGCTTTCTTT. This sequence encodes CASSYGGSRTEAFF. The chain has TRBV6-5 and TRBJ1-1, with a possible D match to TRBD1 (6 bases). Germline V gene sequence: CDR1 MNHEY, CDR2 SVGAGI. The germline V and J ends were trimmed by 2 bases and 5 bases, with 12 bases remaining between them. The CDR3 is 14 residues long.

In this sample, this clonotype turned up a few times. V and J are TRBV19 and TRBJ1-5; the D gene is possibly TRBD1 (5 bases). The CDR3 has 15 residues. The ends were cut back, 5 bases at V and 3 bases at J, with 14 bases in the middle. CDR1 and CDR2 from the germline V gene are LNHDA and SQIVND (reference sequence). CDR3 DNA: TGTGCCAGTAGTCGAGGTCAGGGCTACAATCAGCCCCAGCATTTT. This encodes CASSRGQGYNQPQHF.

This sequence joins TRBV12-3 or TRBV12-4 and TRBJ1-1; 8 positions agree with TRBD1. Trimming removed 4 bases from V and 4 bases from J; junction bases left unmatched: 5. The CDR3 has 14 residues. The CDR3 protein is CASSSTGESTEAFF. CDR3 bases: TGTGCCAGCAGTTCGACAGGGGAGAGCACTGAAGCTTTCTTT.

The CDR3 coding sequence is TGTGCCAGCAGGCTCGGCTCCGTTGGTACTAAAGCTTTCTTT. It encodes CASRLGSVGTKAFF. The gene calls are TRBV6-1 and TRBJ1-1, with no clear D. Germline lookup yields CDR1 MNHNS and CDR2 SASEGT. This CDR3 has 14 amino acids. Trimming removed 6 bases from V and 9 bases from J, with 20 bases in between.

This clonotype came up a few times. DNA of the CDR3: TGTGCCAGCACCCTCACAGGGAGCCCTAATGAAAAACTGTTTTTT. Residues: CASTLTGSPNEKLFF. The chain couples TRBV6-5 to TRBJ1-4; D is possibly TRBD1 (6 bases). Germline lookup yields CDR1 MNHEY and CDR2 SVGAGI. V shed 7 bases and J shed 3 bases, with 15 bases lying between them. The CDR3 covers 15 residues.

This clonotype was counted a few times. The chain has TRBV27 and TRBJ2-5; 12 bases agree with TRBD2. Per germline, CDR1 MNHEY and CDR2 SMNVEV (reference sequence). The V and J ends lost 6 bases and 7 bases, in that order; junction bases with no gene match: 15. CDR3 length: 17 residues. CDR3 in DNA: TGTGCCAGCAGGCCTAGACTAGCGGGGGACTTCAGGGGGACCCAGTACTTC. Translated, it gives CASRPRLAGDFRGTQYF.

This clonotype was picked up a small number of times. The chain carries TRBV5-1 and TRBJ2-2, with 10 bases that match TRBD1. This CDR3 has 18 residues. Germline loops: CDR1 SGHRS, CDR2 YFSETQ. Germline trimming cut 6 bases from V and 2 bases from J; bases unmatched to any gene: 13. The CDR3 sequence is CASTAIPGQGFNTGELFF. CDR3 DNA: TGCGCCAGCACCGCTATCCCGGGACAGGGGTTTAACACCGGGGAGCTGTTTTTT.

This clonotype has a handful of counts. The chain is built from TRBV27 and TRBJ2-7; D remains unclear. The V and J ends lost 4 bases and 4 bases respectively, with 14 bases between them. Germline V CDR1 and CDR2: MNHEY, SMNVEV (reference sequence). CDR3 length: 14 amino acids. DNA for the CDR3: TGTGCCAGCAGTTCCCCAAGGAGTAGGTACGAGCAGTACTTC. Translated: CASSSPRSRYEQYF.